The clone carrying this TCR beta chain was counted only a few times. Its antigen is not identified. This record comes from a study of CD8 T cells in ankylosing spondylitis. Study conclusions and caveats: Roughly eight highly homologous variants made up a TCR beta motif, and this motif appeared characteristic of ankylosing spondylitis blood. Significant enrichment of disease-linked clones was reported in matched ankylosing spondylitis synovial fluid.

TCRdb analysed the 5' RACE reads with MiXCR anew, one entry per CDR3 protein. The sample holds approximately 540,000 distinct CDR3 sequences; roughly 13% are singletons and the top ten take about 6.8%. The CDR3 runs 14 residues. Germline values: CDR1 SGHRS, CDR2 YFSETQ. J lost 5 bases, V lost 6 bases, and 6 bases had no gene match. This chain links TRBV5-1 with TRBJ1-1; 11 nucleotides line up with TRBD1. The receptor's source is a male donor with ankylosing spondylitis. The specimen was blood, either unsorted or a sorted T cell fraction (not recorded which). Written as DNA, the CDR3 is TGCGCCAGCAAGTCCGGGACAGGGGGAACTGAAGCTTTCTTT. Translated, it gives CASKSGTGGTEAFF.